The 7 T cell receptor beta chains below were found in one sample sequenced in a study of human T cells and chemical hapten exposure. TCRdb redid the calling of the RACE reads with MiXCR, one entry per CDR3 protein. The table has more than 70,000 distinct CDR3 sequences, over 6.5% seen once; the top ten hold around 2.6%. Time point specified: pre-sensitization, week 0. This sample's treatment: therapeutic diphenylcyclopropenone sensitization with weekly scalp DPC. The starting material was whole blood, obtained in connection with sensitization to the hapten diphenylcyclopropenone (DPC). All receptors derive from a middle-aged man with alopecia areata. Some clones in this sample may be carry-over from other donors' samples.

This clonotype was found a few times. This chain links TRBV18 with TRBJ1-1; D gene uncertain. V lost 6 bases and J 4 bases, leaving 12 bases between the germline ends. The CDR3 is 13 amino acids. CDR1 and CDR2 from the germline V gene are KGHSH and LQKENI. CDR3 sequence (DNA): TGTGCCAGCTCCATAGGGTCCGGCACTGAAGCTTTCTTT. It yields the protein CASSIGSGTEAFF. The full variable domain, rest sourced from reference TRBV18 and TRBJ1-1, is NAGVMQNPRHLVRRRGQEARLRCSPMKGHSHVYWYRQLPEEGLKFMVYLQKENIIDESGMPKERFSAEFPKEGPSILRIQQVVRGDSAAYFCASSIGSGTEAFFGQGTRLTVV.

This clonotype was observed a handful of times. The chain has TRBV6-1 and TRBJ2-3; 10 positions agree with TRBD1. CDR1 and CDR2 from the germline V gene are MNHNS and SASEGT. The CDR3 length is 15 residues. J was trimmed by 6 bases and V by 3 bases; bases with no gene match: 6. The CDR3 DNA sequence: TGTGCCAGCAGTGAGCAGACAGGGGGCAGGGATACGCAGTATTTT. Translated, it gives CASSEQTGGRDTQYF.

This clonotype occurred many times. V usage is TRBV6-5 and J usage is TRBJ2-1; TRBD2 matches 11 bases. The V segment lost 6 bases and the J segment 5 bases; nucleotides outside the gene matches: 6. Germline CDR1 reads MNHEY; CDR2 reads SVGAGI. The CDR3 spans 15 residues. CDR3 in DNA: TGTGCCAGCAGGAAACTAGCGGGAGCGGACAATGAGCAGTTCTTC. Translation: CASRKLAGADNEQFF.

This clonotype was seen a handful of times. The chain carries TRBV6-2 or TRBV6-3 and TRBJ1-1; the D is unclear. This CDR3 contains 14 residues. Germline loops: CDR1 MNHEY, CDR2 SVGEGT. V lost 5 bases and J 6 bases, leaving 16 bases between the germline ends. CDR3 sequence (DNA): TGTGCCAGCAGTGAGCACAGCCCTGGCGCTGAAGCTTTCTTT. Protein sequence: CASSEHSPGAEAFF.

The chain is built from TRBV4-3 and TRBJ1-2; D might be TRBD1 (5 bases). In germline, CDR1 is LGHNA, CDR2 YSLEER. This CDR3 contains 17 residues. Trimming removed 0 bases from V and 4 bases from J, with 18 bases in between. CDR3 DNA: TGCGCCAGCAGCCAAGATGCCAGGACGGGGCAGGTCTATGGCTACACCTTC. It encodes CASSQDARTGQVYGYTF.

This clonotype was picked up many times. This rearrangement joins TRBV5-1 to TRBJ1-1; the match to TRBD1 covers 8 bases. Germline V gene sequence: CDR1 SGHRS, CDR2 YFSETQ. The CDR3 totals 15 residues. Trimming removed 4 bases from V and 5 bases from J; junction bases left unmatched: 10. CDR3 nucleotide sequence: TGCGCCAGCAGCCTTAACGGACAGGGAAATACTGAAGCTTTCTTT. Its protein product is CASSLNGQGNTEAFF.

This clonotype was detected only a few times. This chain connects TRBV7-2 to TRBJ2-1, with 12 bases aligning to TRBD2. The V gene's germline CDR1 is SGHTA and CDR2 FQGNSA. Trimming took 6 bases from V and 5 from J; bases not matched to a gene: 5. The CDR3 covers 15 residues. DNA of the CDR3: TGTGCCAGCAGGCGAACTAGCGGGAGGAACAATGAGCAGTTCTTC. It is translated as CASRRTSGRNNEQFF.